This T cell receptor (beta chain) was documented in a study of neurological immune-mediated disorders. This clonotype was recorded many times. Its cognate antigen is unknown. Study conclusions and caveats: Sharing of CDR3 amino acid sequences among expanded clones across subjects was absent, suggesting private repertoires in all groups. The study phylogenetically grouped the repertoires of 18 of 34 multiple sclerosis patients into one related-CDR3 cluster, a possible signature. The level of TCR clonal expansion was highest in patients with HTLV-1-associated myelopathy and lowest in multiple sclerosis, where it fell below the level seen in healthy controls.

The ends were cut back, 6 bases at V and 0 bases at J, with 16 bases in the middle. The CDR3 loop spans 16 amino acids. Looked up from germline, CDR1 is SGHAT and CDR2 is FQNNGV. TCRdb recomputed calls from the 5' RACE reads with MiXCR, one row per CDR3 protein. The data contain about 80,000 distinct CDR3 sequences, about 5.6% of them singletons. Time point defined: longitudinal time-point 2. V and J are TRBV11-2 and TRBJ2-3; perhaps TRBD1 as D (6 bases). The TCR was taken from a woman in her sixties with multiple sclerosis. Material: PBMCs. Here the CDR3 reads CASSLQGFGSTDTQYF. CDR3 DNA: TGTGCCAGCAGTTTGCAGGGGTTTGGGAGCACAGATACGCAGTATTTT. The full variable domain, rest sourced from reference TRBV11-2 and TRBJ2-3, is EAGVAQSPRYKIIEKRQSVAFWCNPISGHATLYWYQQILGQGPKLLIQFQNNGVVDDSQLPKDRFSAERLKGVDSTLKIQPAKLEDSAVYLCASSLQGFGSTDTQYFGPGTRLTVL.